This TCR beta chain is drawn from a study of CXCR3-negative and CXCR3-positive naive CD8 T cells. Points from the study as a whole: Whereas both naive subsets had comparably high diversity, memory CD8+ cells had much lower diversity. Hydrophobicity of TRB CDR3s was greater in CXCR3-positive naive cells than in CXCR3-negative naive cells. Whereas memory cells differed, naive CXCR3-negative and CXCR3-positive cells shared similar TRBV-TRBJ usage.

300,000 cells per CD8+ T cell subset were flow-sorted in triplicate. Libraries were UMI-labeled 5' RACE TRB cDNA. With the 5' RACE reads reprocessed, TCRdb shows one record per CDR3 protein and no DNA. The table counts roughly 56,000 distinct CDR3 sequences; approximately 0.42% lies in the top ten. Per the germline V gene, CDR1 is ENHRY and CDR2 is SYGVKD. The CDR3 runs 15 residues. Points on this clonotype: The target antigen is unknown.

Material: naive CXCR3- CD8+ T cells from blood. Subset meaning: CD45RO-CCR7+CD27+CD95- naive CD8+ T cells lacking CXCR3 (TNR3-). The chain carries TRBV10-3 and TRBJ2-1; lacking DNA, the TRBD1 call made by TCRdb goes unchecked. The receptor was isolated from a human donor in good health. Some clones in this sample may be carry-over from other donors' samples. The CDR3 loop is CAISERDRDYNEQFF.